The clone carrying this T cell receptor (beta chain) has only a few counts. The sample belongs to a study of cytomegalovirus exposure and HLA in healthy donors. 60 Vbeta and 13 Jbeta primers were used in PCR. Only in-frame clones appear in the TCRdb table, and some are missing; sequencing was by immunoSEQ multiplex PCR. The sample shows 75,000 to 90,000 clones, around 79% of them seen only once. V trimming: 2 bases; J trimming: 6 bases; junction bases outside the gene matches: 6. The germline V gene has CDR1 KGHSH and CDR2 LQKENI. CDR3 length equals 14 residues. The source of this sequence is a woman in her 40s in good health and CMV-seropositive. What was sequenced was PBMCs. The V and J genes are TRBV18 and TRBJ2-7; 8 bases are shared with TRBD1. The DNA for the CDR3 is TGTGCCAGCTCACCAACCCAGGGGGCGATCGAGCAGTACTTC. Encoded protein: CASSPTQGAIEQYF.